The T cell receptor (beta chain) described here comes from a study of CD8+CD57+ T cells in acquired aplastic anemia. The germline V gene has CDR1 SQVTM and CDR2 ANQGSEA. The length of the CDR3 is 15 residues. Trimming took off 7 bases at V and 3 bases at J, with 22 bases between the two ends. For sequencing, patients were chosen who had shown expansion of CD8+CD57+ cells by flow cytometry. TCR beta VDJ combinations and CDR3 sequences were profiled from genomic DNA. TCRdb itself ran the reads through MiXCR, one entry per CDR3 protein. The data show under 350,000 distinct CDR3 sequences, about 50% seen once.

The specimen was sorted CD4+, CD8+, or CD8+CD57+ T cells (not recorded which) from PBMCs. This clonotype was sampled from a human donor with aplastic anemia. The chain carries TRBV29-1 and TRBJ2-7; a weak D match, TRBD1 (6 bases). CDR3 amino acids: CSGRGLSCRNYEQYF. Written as DNA, the CDR3 is TGCAGCGGCAGGGGTCTTAGCTGCCGAAACTACGAGCAGTACTTC.